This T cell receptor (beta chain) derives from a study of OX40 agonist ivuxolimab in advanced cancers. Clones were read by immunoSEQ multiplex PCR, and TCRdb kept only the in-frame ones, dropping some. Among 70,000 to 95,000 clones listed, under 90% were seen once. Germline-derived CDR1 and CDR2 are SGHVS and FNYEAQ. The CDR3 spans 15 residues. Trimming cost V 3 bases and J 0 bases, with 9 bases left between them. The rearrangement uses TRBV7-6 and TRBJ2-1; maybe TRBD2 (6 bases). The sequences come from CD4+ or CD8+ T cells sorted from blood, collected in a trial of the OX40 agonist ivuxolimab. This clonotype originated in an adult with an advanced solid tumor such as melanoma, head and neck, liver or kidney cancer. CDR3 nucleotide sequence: TGTGCCAGCAGCTTGACTAGTAGCTCCTACAATGAGCAGTTCTTC. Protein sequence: CASSLTSSSYNEQFF.